One and the same sample provided the 16 T cell receptor beta chains below, sequenced in a study of cytomegalovirus exposure and HLA in healthy donors. A multiplex PCR was run with 60 Vbeta primers and 13 Jbeta primers. The table came from immunoSEQ multiplex PCR; TCRdb's copy has only in-frame clones and leaves some out. This table holds roughly 150,000 clones, approximately 77% found once. The sample consisted of PBMCs. Receptors originate from a man younger than 35 in good health and CMV-seronegative.

The CDR3 DNA reads as TGTGCCACCAGCAGAGAGAGGCAGGGGAATCAGCCCCAGCATTTT. Translating gives CATSRERQGNQPQHF. The J gene is TRBJ1-5, the V gene TRBV15; a possible D gene is TRBD1 (6 bases). Germline CDR1 LNHNV, CDR2 YYDKDF (reference sequence). The CDR3 runs to 15 residues. Trimming took 0 bases from V and 4 from J, leaving 10 bases between them. Combining the CDR3 with reference TRBV15 and TRBJ1-5 gives the whole variable domain DAMVIQNPRYQVTQFGKPVTLSCSQTLNHNVMYWYQQKSSQAPKLLFHYYDKDFNNEADTPDNFQSRRPNTSFCFLDIRSPGLGDTAMYLCATSRERQGNQPQHFGDGTRLSIL.

The chain has TRBV7-2 and TRBJ2-5; D possibly corresponds to TRBD1 (6 bases). CDR3 length: 15 amino acids. The V and J ends lost 1 base and 12 bases respectively, with 21 bases between them. The germline V gene has CDR1 SGHTA and CDR2 FQGNSA. In DNA form, the CDR3 reads TGTGCCAGCAGCTTAGTCGATGCGCTGGGGGCCGCAGAGTACTTC. Amino acids: CASSLVDALGAAEYF.

The chain joins TRBV4-1 to TRBJ2-7; D possibly corresponds to TRBD2 (5 bases). With 2 bases removed from V and 0 bases from J, the gap between germline ends came to 17 bases. CDR1 is MGHRA, CDR2 YSYEKL, per germline. The CDR3 spans 17 residues. The DNA of the CDR3 is TGCGCCAGCAGCCAACCGAAAGGCGGGCCATTCTCCTACGAGCAGTACTTC. It specifies CASSQPKGGPFSYEQYF.

This clone was picked up a small number of times. The chain uses TRBV5-1 and TRBJ2-3; D is perhaps TRBD2 (7 bases). The CDR3 runs 17 residues. V was shortened by 6 bases and J by 3 bases, with 23 bases between the two germline ends. Germline CDR1 is SGHRS and CDR2 is YFSETQ. CDR3 in DNA: TGCGCCAGCACCCCCCCGGGGGGCCGTGACAGAACAGATACGCAGTATTTT. Protein product: CASTPPGGRDRTDTQYF.

The chain carries TRBV6-5 and TRBJ2-1, with TRBD1 matching over 7 bases. Losses at the gene ends were 4 bases for V and 4 bases for J; bases not matched to a gene: 10. This CDR3 is built from 16 residues. Germline lookup yields CDR1 MNHEY and CDR2 SVGAGI. In DNA, the CDR3 is TGTGCCAGCAGTTTCGAGCCCCCCAGGGGGTACAATGAGCAGTTCTTC. Its protein product is CASSFEPPRGYNEQFF.

The chain carries TRBV16 and TRBJ1-5; no definite D call. The V and J ends lost 0 bases and 0 bases respectively, with 6 bases between them. This CDR3 contains 15 residues. In germline, CDR1 is KGHSY, CDR2 FQNENV. CDR3 in DNA: TGTGCCAGCAGCCAATCTCCATTTAGCAATCAGCCCCAGCATTTT. It specifies CASSQSPFSNQPQHF.

J is TRBJ2-7 and V is TRBV6-5, with a possible D match to TRBD2 (7 bases). In germline, CDR1 is MNHEY, CDR2 SVGAGI. Deletions cut 5 bases from V and 3 bases from J, with 17 bases between. The CDR3 is 15 amino acids. The CDR3 loop reads CASSPSHREGYEQYF. The CDR3 coding sequence is TGTGCCAGCAGTCCCTCGCACAGGGAGGGCTACGAGCAGTACTTC.

This clone has only a few counts. The rearrangement joins TRBV7-9 to TRBJ1-4; 8 bases map to TRBD1. The germline gives CDR1 SEHNR, CDR2 FQNEAQ (reference sequence). The CDR3 has 17 residues. The trim removed 2 bases at V and 8 bases at J, leaving 13 bases unmatched. CDR3 protein: CASSLRAGGAGEEKLFF. CDR3 nucleotide sequence: TGTGCCAGCAGCTTACGGGCAGGGGGCGCAGGAGAGGAAAAACTGTTTTTT.

The chain recombines TRBV19 with TRBJ1-5; TRBD1 is a possible D gene (5 bases). The ends were cut back, 3 bases at V and 0 bases at J, with 9 bases in the middle. The CDR3 has 15 amino acids. Germline assignment: CDR1 LNHDA and CDR2 SQIVND (reference sequence). CDR3 amino acids: CASSIGQGSNQPQHF. The CDR3 region has the DNA TGTGCCAGTAGTATTGGGCAGGGTAGCAATCAGCCCCAGCATTTT. The complete variable domain, with remaining parts taken from reference TRBV19 and TRBJ1-5, reads DGGITQSPKYLFRKEGQNVTLSCEQNLNHDAMYWYRQDPGQGLRLIYYSQIVNDFQKGDIAEGYSVSREKKESFPLTVTSAQKNPTAFYLCASSIGQGSNQPQHFGDGTRLSIL.

The chain joins TRBV13 to TRBJ1-5; D unresolved. The CDR3 consists of 12 residues. V lost 5 bases to trimming and J lost 5 bases, with 7 bases between them. Looked up from germline, CDR1 is PRHDT and CDR2 is FYEKMQ (reference sequence). The CDR3 protein is CASSLRDQPQHF. CDR3 nucleotide sequence: TGTGCCAGCAGCCTCCGCGATCAGCCCCAGCATTTT.

The chain uses TRBV28 and TRBJ2-7; 7 bases align to TRBD1. The CDR3 extends over 12 amino acids. Germline V gene sequence: CDR1 MDHEN, CDR2 SYDVKM. With V trimmed by 4 bases and J by 8 bases, 5 bases remained unmatched. The CDR3 here is CASSSDRDKQYF. The CDR3 DNA reads TGTGCCAGCAGTTCCGACAGGGATAAGCAGTACTTC.

The rearrangement uses TRBV18 and TRBJ2-2; weak D call: TRBD2 (6 bases). CDR1 is KGHSH and CDR2 is LQKENI in the germline V gene. Trimming stripped 4 bases from V and 2 bases from J, with 8 bases between. This CDR3 region has 14 residues. The CDR3 reads CASSLGLNTGELFF. The CDR3 DNA reads as TGTGCCAGCTCACTGGGACTTAACACCGGGGAGCTGTTTTTT.

This clone has a handful of counts. This chain joins TRBV19 and TRBJ1-2, with TRBD1 matching over 10 bases. Germline CDR1 is LNHDA and CDR2 is SQIVND (reference sequence). The ends lost 7 bases at V and 5 bases at J; junction bases unmatched: 4. The CDR3 covers 13 residues. The CDR3: CASKGDRGYGYTF. As DNA, the CDR3 is TGTGCCAGTAAAGGGGACAGGGGTTATGGCTACACCTTC.

The chain recombines TRBV29-1 with TRBJ1-3, with 7 positions matching TRBD1. Per the germline V gene, CDR1 is SQVTM and CDR2 is ANQGSEA. V was pared by 7 bases and J by 2 bases, with 5 bases of the junction left unmatched. CDR3 size: 13 residues. The CDR3 sequence: CSGKGAAGNTIYF. CDR3 nucleotides: TGCAGCGGGAAGGGGGCGGCTGGAAACACCATATATTTT.

Points on this clone: The junction and the germline gene differ at one end; a read error may be behind it. The chain joins TRBV7-9 to TRBJ2-7, with TRBD1 matching over 10 bases. Germline values: CDR1 SEHNR, CDR2 FQNEAQ (reference sequence). CDR3 size: 15 residues. CDR3 protein: CSSSFRQGATYEQYF. The CDR3 DNA sequence: TGTTCCAGCAGCTTCCGACAGGGGGCCACCTACGAGCAGTACTTC.

This clone was seen once. The chain joins TRBV10-2 to TRBJ2-7; possibly TRBD2 for D (6 bases). CDR3 length equals 14 residues. Germline V gene data show CDR1 as WSHSY and CDR2 as SAAADI. Trimming took 3 bases from V and 2 from J, leaving 11 bases between them. The CDR3 region is CASSDGRGTYEQYF. CDR3 bases: TGCGCCAGCAGTGATGGACGGGGGACCTACGAGCAGTACTTC.